This T cell receptor beta chain was captured in a study of T cell responses to AZD1222 COVID-19 vaccine. Trimming took 5 bases from V and 1 from J, leaving 15 bases between them. Germline CDR1 and CDR2: SGHNT and YYREEE (reference sequence). The CDR3 extends over 15 amino acids. Study results and limitations: Reportedly, close to half of spike-specific TCRs are directed against unmutated variant regions. The study identified only five to seven AZD1222 recipients as seropositive at baseline. Clonal diversity may have been underestimated, and the donors were mostly white British, with more females than males.

Details on this clone: Antigen unknown.

The table came from immunoSEQ multiplex PCR; TCRdb's copy has only in-frame clones and leaves some out. This table holds about 100,000 clones, 87% found once. This receptor was identified in an adult in good health. Source: peripheral blood, taken on day 0 of AZD1222 vaccination. The chain is built from TRBV5-4 and TRBJ1-1; TRBD1 might be the D (6 bases). The CDR3 nucleotides are TGTGCCAGCAGTTTTACACCGGGACAGAACACTGAAGCTTTCTTT. Its protein is CASSFTPGQNTEAFF.